This TCR beta chain was found in a study of shared clonotypes between healthy human individuals. Naivety among CD8 cells was defined by CD45RO negativity and positive CCR7 selection, thereby excluding terminally differentiated effector memory CD45RA+ cells. The CDR3 length is 15 residues. V shed 7 bases and J shed 0 bases, with 13 bases lying between them. Germline V CDR1 and CDR2: SGHRS, YFSETQ. Deep-level running was used for the assay. Only in-frame clones appear in the TCRdb table, and some are missing; sequencing was by immunoSEQ multiplex PCR. Seen here are millions of clones, about 92% observed once, and the top ten hold 1.5% to 2%.

The specimen sequenced was naive CD8+ T cells from PBMCs. This TCR came from a man younger than 35 in good health. Some clones in this sample may be carry-over from other donors' samples. This chain connects TRBV5-1 to TRBJ1-4; unclear D gene. In DNA form, the CDR3 reads TGCGCCAGCCCAAATCTGAGTGCAACTAATGAAAAACTGTTTTTT. Its protein is CASPNLSATNEKLFF.